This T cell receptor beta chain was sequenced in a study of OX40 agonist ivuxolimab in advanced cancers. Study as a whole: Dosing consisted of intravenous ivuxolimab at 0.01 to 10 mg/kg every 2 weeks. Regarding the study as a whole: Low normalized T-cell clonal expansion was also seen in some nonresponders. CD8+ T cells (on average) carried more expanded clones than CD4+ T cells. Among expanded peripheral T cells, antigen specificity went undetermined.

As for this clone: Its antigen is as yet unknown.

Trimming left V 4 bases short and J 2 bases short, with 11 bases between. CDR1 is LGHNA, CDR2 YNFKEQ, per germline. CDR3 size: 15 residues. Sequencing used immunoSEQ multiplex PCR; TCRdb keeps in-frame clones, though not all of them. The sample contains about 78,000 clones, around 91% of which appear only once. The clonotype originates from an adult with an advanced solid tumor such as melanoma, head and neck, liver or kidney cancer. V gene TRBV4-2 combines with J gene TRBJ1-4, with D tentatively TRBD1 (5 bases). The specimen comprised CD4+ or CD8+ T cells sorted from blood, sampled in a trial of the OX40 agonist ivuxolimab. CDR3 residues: CASSPGVSTNEKLFF. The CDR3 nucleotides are TGTGCCAGCAGCCCGGGGGTTAGCACTAATGAAAAACTGTTTTTT.